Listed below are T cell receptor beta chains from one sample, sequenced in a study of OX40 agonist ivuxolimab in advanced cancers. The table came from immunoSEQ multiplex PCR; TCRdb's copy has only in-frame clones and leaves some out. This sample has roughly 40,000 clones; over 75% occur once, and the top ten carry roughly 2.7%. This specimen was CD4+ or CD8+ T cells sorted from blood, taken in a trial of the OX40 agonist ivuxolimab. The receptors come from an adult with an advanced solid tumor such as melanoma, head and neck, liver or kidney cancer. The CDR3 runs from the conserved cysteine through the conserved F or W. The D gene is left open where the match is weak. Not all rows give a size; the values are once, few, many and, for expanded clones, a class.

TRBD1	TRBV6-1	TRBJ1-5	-	TGTGCCAGCAGTGAAACGGACAGGGGGGGGGATCAGCCCCAGCATTTT	CASSETDRGGDQPQHF
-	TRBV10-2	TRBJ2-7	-	TGCGCCAGCAGGGATACAGGGTACTCCTACGAGCAGTACTTC	CASRDTGYSYEQYF
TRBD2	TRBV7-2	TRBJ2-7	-	TGTGCCAGCAGCCTCTCGGGAGCGGGAGGACTATACGAGCAGTACTTC	CASSLSGAGGLYEQYF
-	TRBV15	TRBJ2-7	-	TGTGCCACCAGCAGAGCCTACTCCGAGCAGTACTTC	CATSRAYSEQYF
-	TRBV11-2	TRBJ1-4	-	TGTGCCAGCAGCTTAGGTGAAAACGAAAAACTGTTTTTT	CASSLGENEKLFF
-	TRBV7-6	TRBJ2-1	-	TGTGCCAGCAGCTTAGCGTGGACCGCACAGTACAATGAGCAGTTCTTC	CASSLAWTAQYNEQFF
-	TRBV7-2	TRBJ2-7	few	TGTGCCAGCAGCTTATTACGGGGGCGGGAGCGATTATACGAGCAGTACTTC	CASSLLRGRERLYEQYF
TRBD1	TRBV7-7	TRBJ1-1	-	TGTGCCAGCAGCGCGACAGGGGGCGGGAAAGCTTTCTTT	CASSATGGGKAFF
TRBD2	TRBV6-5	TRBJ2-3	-	TGTGCCAGCAGCCGTAGCGGGAGGAGCACAGATACGCAGTATTTT	CASSRSGRSTDTQYF
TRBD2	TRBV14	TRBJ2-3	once	TGTGCCAGCAGCCAAATACTAGCGGCCAGCACAGATACGCAGTATTTT	CASSQILAASTDTQYF
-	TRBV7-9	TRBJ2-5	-	TGTGCCAGTTGTGGGAGTGGAGAGACCCAGTACTTC	CASCGSGETQYF
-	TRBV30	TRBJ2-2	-	TGTGCCTGGAAATCATTTCGACGATTCACCGGGGAGCTGTTTTTT	CAWKSFRRFTGELFF
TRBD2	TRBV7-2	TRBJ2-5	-	TGTGCCAGCAGCTTAGGTCTAGCGGAAGAGACCCAGTACTTC	CASSLGLAEETQYF
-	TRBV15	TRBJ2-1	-	TGTGCCACCAGCAGAGATGGACGAGGCTCCTACAATGAGCAGTTCTTC	CATSRDGRGSYNEQFF
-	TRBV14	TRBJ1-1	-	TGTGCCAGCAGCCAAGCTTACAGGGAGGGGACTGAAGCTTTCTTT	CASSQAYREGTEAFF
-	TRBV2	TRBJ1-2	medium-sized	TGTGCCAGCAATAAGGAGTTGGCCTATGGCTACACCTTC	CASNKELAYGYTF
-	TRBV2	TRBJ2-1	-	TGTGCCAGCAGTGAAGCGCGGACCGCCTTAGAGGATGAGCAGTTCTTC	CASSEARTALEDEQFF
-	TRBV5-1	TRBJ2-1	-	TGCGCCAGCAGCCCGGAGGCAGGCAATGAGCAGTTCTTC	CASSPEAGNEQFF
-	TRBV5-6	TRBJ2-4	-	TGTGCCAGCAGCTTGGTAGCCAAAAACATTCAGTACTTC	CASSLVAKNIQYF
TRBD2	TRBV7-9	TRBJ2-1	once	TGTGCCAGCAGCTCCACTAGCGGGAGTTCGAATGAGCAGTTCTTC	CASSSTSGSSNEQFF
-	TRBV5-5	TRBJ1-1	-	TGTGCCAGCAGCTTAGGGCAGAGCCGCGTCATGAACACTGAAGCTTTCTTT	CASSLGQSRVMNTEAFF
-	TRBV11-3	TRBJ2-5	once	TGTGCCAGCAGCTTGACTCCGGTCCAAGAGACCCAGTACTTC	CASSLTPVQETQYF
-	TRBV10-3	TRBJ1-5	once	TGTGCCATCAAACCGGGACCTGCTAGCAATCAGCCCCAGCATTTT	CAIKPGPASNQPQHF
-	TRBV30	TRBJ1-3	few	TGTGCCTGGAGTGTAAACGGGAGAAACACCATATATTTT	CAWSVNGRNTIYF
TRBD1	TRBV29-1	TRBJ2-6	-	TGCAGCGGCCTGCACGGACAGGGGGCGCAAGGGGCCAACGTCCTGACTTTC	CSGLHGQGAQGANVLTF
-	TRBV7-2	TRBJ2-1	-	TGTGCCAGCAGCTTAGTTCAGGGGTACAATGAGCAGTTCTTC	CASSLVQGYNEQFF
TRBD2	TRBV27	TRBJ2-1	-	TGTGCCAGCAGTCCGCTAGCGGCGTACAATGAGCAGTTCTTC	CASSPLAAYNEQFF
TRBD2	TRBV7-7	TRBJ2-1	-	TGTGCTAGCAACCACCGACGGGAGGATGAGCAGTTCTTC	CASNHRREDEQFF
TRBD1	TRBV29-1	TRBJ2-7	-	TGCAGCGTTCGACAGGGGGCGGGCTACGAGCAGTACTTC	CSVRQGAGYEQYF
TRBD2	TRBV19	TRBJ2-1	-	TGTGCCAGTAGAAATAGCGGGGCCTCCTACAATGAGCAGTTCTTC	CASRNSGASYNEQFF
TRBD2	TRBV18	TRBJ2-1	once	TGTGCCAGCTCACCGTTTAGCGGGAGAAACGGTGAGCAGTTCTTC	CASSPFSGRNGEQFF
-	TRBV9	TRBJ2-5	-	TGTGCCAGCAGTTCCGGTGGAGAGACCCAGTACTTC	CASSSGGETQYF
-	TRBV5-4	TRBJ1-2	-	TGTGCCAGCAGCTACGGGACGGCGGGCGGCTACACCTTC	CASSYGTAGGYTF
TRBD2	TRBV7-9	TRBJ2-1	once	TGTGCCAGCAGCTTAGCACTAGCGGGGACCTACAATGAGCAGTTCTTC	CASSLALAGTYNEQFF
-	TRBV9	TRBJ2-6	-	TGTGCCAGCAGCGTAAGGAGCTCTGGGGCCAACGTCCTGACTTTC	CASSVRSSGANVLTF
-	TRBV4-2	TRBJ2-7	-	TGTGCCAGCAGCCATCCCTCGGTGGGCGAGCAGTACTTC	CASSHPSVGEQYF
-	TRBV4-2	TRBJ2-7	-	TGTGCCAGCAGCCAAGATGGGGCTCTAGGGGGGAGCGAGCAGTACTTC	CASSQDGALGGSEQYF
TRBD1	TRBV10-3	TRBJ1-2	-	TGTGCCAGCAGGACAGGGGAAAACTATGGCTACACCTTC	CASRTGENYGYTF
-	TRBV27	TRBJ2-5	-	TGTGCCAGCAGTAAAGGGACGCCCCAAGAGACCCAGTACTTC	CASSKGTPQETQYF
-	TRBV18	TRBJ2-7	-	TGTGCCAGCTCACCCGCTAAGGGGGGTTACGAGCAGTACTTC	CASSPAKGGYEQYF
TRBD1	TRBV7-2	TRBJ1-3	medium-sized	TGTGCCAGCATCGGACAGACAGGGACTGGAAACACCATATATTTT	CASIGQTGTGNTIYF
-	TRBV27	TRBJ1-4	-	TGTGCCTCTGGGGGGAATTGGGATGAAAAACTGTTTTTT	CASGGNWDEKLFF
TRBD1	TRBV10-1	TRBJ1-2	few	TGCGCCAGCAGCCGGGACAGGGATAGCTATGGCTACACCTTC	CASSRDRDSYGYTF
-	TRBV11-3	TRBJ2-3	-	TGTGCCAGCAGCTCTTTAGTCTCAGATACGCAGTATTTT	CASSSLVSDTQYF
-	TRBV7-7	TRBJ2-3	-	TGTGCTAGCAGCTTCGGGACTGACAGCACAGATACGCAGTATTTT	CASSFGTDSTDTQYF
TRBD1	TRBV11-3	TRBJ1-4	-	TGTGCCAGCAGCTTATTAGCCGGGACAGGGGAAAAACTGTTTTTT	CASSLLAGTGEKLFF
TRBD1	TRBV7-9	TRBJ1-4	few	TGTGCCAGCAGCCCGATGGGACAGATGAATGAAAAACTGTTTTTT	CASSPMGQMNEKLFF
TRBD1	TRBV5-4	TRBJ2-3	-	TGTGCCAGCAGTCCTGGGACAGGCACAGATACGCAGTATTTT	CASSPGTGTDTQYF
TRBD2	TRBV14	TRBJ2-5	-	TGTGCCAGCAGCCCGACTAGCCCGTACCAAGAGACCCAGTACTTC	CASSPTSPYQETQYF
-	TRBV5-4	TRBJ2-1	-	TGTGCCAGCAGCTTGGGTGGTTCCTTCTACAATGAGCAGTTCTTC	CASSLGGSFYNEQFF
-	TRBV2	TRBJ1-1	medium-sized	TGTGCCAGCAGTGAGGGCGTTGTTTCATACACTGAAGCTTTCTTT	CASSEGVVSYTEAFF
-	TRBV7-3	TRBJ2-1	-	TGTGCCAGCAGCTCAGGGACGTCCAGATCCAATGAGCAGTTCTTC	CASSSGTSRSNEQFF
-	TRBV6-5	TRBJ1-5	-	TGTGCCAGCAGTCAAGGTCAGCCCCAGCATTTT	CASSQGQPQHF
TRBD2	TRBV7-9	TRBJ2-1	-	TGTGCCAGCAGCCCGAGGACTAGCGGGAGAGGAGAGCAGTTCTTC	CASSPRTSGRGEQFF
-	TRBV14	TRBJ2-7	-	TGTGCCAGCAGCCCCCGGACCCGATTTGGCGAGCAGTACTTC	CASSPRTRFGEQYF
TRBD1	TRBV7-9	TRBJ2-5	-	TGTGCCAGCAGCTTACGGACAGGGTTAGAGACCCAGTACTTC	CASSLRTGLETQYF
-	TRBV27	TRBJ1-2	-	TGTGCCAGCAGTTTAGGGGGGCGGGATGGCTACACCTTC	CASSLGGRDGYTF